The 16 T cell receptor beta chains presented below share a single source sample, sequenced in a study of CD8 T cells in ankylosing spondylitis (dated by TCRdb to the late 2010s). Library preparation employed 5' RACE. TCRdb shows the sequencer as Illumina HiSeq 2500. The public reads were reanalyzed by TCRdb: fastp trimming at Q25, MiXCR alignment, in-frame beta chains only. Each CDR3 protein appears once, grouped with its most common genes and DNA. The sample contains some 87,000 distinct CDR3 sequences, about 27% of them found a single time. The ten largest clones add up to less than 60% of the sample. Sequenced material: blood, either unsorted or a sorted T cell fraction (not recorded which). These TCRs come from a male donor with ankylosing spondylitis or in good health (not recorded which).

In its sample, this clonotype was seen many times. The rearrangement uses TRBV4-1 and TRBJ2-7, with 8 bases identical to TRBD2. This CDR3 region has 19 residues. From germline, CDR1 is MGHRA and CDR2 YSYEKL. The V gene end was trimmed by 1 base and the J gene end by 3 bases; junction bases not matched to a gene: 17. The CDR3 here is CASSQGGQPGTSSVYEQYF. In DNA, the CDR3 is TGCGCCAGCAGCCAAGGAGGACAGCCCGGGACTAGTTCAGTCTACGAGCAGTACTTC.

CDR3 region: CASSIDRGQAFF. DNA of the CDR3: TGTGCCAGCAGTATTGACAGGGGGCAGGCTTTCTTT. V gene TRBV27 combines with J gene TRBJ1-1; 10 nucleotides agree with TRBD1. The junction had 5 bases not matched to a gene; V was cut back by 5 bases and J by 11 bases. Per the germline V gene, CDR1 is MNHEY and CDR2 is SMNVEV (reference sequence). The CDR3 runs to 12 residues.

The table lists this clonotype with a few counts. The CDR3: CASSLQWRDNSPLHF. The CDR3 DNA reads TGCGCCAGCAGCCTACAGTGGCGGGATAATTCACCCCTCCACTTT. V gene TRBV5-1 combines with J gene TRBJ1-6; D not resolved. This CDR3 comprises 15 residues. The germline gives CDR1 SGHRS, CDR2 YFSETQ. The V and J ends lost 4 bases and 5 bases respectively, with 13 bases between them.

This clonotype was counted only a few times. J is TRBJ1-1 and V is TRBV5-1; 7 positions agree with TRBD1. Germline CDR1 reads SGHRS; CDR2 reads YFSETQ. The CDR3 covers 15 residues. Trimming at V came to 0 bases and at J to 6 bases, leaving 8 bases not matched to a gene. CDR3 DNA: TGCGCCAGCAGCTTGGATGGGCGACAGGGCCCTGAAGCTTTCTTT. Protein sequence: CASSLDGRQGPEAFF.

DNA for the CDR3: TGTGCCAGCACCCGACCGGGCACCGGGGAGCTGTTTTTT. Translation gives CASTRPGTGELFF. The V gene is TRBV5-4, the J gene TRBJ2-2; no clear D. Trimming pared 6 bases from V and 4 bases from J, leaving 10 bases between. The V gene's germline CDR1 is SGHNT and CDR2 YYREEE (reference sequence). This CDR3 region has 13 residues.

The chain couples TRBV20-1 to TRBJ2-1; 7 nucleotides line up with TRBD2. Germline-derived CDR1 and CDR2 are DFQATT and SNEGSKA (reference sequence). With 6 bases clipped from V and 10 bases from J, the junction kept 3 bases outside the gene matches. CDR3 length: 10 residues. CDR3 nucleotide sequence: TGCAGTGCCTCGGGAGGAGAGCAGTTCTTC. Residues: CSASGGEQFF.

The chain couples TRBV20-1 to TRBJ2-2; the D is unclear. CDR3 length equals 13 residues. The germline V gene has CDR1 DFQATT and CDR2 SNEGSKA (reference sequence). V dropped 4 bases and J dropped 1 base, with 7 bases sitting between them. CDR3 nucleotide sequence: TGCAGTGCTAACTTTCAGAACACCGGGGAGCTGTTTTTT. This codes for CSANFQNTGELFF.

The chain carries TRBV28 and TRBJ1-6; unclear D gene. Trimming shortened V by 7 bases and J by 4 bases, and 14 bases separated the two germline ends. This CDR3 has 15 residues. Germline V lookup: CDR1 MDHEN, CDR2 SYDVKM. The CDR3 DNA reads TGTGCCAGCAAGTCCTCGGTGGGTTATAATTCACCCCTCCACTTT. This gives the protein CASKSSVGYNSPLHF.

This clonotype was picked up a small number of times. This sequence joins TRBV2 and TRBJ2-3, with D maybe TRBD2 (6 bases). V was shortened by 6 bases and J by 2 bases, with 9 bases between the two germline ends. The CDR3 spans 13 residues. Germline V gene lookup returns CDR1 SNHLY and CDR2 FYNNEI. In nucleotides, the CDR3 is TGTGCCAGCAGGGTAGCGGACACAGATACGCAGTATTTT. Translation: CASRVADTDTQYF.

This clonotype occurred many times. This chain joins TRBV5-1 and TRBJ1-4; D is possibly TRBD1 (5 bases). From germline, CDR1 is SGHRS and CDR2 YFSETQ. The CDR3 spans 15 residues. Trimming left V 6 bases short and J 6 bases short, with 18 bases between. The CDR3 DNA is TGCGCCAGCACAACATCGGGGGGGGTGGATGAAAAACTGTTTTTT. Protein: CASTTSGGVDEKLFF.

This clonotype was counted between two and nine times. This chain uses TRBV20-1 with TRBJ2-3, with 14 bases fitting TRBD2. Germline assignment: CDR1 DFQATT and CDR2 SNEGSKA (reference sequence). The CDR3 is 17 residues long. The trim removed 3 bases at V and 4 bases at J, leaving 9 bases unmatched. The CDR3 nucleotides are TGCAGTGCTAGTCGACTAGCGGGAGGGCCTTCGGCAGATACGCAGTATTTT. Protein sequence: CSASRLAGGPSADTQYF.

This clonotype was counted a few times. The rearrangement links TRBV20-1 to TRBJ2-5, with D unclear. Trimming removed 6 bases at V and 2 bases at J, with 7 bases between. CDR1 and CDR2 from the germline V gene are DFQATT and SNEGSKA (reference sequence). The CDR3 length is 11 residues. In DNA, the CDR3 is TGCAGTGCGGACCATCAAGAGACCCAGTACTTC. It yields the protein CSADHQETQYF.

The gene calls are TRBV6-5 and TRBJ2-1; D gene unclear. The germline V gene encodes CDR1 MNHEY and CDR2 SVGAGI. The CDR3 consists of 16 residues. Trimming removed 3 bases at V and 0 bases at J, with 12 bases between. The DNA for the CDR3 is TGTGCCAGCAGTTATTCAGGCCTGAGCTCCTACAATGAGCAGTTCTTC. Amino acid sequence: CASSYSGLSSYNEQFF.

CDR3 residues: CASSHRGRGKTDTQYF. As DNA, the CDR3 is TGTGCCAGCAGCCATCGGGGCAGGGGAAAAACAGATACGCAGTATTTT. This chain joins TRBV3-1 and TRBJ2-3; maybe TRBD1 (6 bases). The germline V gene has CDR1 LGHDT and CDR2 YNNKEL (reference sequence). With 3 bases removed from V and 3 bases from J, the gap between germline ends came to 16 bases. CDR3 length equals 16 residues.

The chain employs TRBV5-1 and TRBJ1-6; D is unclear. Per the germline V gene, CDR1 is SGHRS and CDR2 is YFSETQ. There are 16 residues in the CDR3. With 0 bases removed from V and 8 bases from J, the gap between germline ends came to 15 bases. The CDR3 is CASSLGRGGFDSPLHF. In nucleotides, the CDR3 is TGCGCCAGCAGCTTGGGCCGGGGAGGGTTCGATTCACCCCTCCACTTT. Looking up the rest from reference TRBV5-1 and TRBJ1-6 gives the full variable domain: KAGVTQTPRYLIKTRGQQVTLSCSPISGHRSVSWYQQTPGQGLQFLFEYFSETQRNKGNFPGRFSGRQFSNSRSEMNVSTLELGDSALYLCASSLGRGGFDSPLHFGNGTRLTVT.

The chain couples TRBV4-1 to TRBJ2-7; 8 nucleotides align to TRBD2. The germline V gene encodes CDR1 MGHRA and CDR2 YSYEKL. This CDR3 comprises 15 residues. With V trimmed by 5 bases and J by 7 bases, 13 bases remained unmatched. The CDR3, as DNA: TGCGCCAGCAGCGTACTAGCGGACACACCTGAGGAGCAGTACTTC. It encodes CASSVLADTPEEQYF.